This T cell receptor beta chain was recovered during a study of cytomegalovirus exposure and HLA in healthy donors. Study-wide findings and caveats: After further analysis at a later stage, 16,951 TCR beta sequences were associated with HLA alleles at 0.05 false discovery rate.

Concerning this clone: Its target is not known.

V lost 0 bases and J lost 5, with 7 bases in between. The CDR3 runs to 14 residues. CDR1 is PRHDT, CDR2 FYEKMQ, per germline (reference sequence). Primers for the PCR totalled 60 Vbeta and 13 Jbeta. Generated by immunoSEQ multiplex PCR, the TCRdb table keeps only in-frame clones and is missing some. This sample has 100,000 or so clones, with around 80% found just once. The receptor was derived from a young man in good health and CMV-seropositive. The sample consisted of PBMCs. The chain couples TRBV13 to TRBJ2-2, with a weak D call TRBD1 (6 bases). This CDR3 is CASSLGQGTGELFF. For the CDR3, the DNA is TGTGCCAGCAGCTTAGGCCAGGGGACCGGGGAGCTGTTTTTT.